What follows are 15 T cell receptor beta chains derived from one specimen sequenced in a study of technical replicates of blood from a handful of donors. Sequenced by immunoSEQ multiplex PCR; TCRdb stores in-frame clones only, minus some. The top ten hold around 0.15% of the sample, which has under 90,000 clones, 95% to 98% seen once. The source material was T cells isolated from PBMCs. These receptors were obtained from a human donor in good health.

CDR3 loop: CASSPSFLSRRGGKGDGYTF. The CDR3, as DNA: TGTGCCAGCTCACCATCATTTCTTTCTCGGAGAGGGGGCAAAGGAGATGGCTACACCTTC. V and J are TRBV18 and TRBJ1-2, with 7 nucleotides matching TRBD1. V lost 2 bases and J lost 6; bases outside the gene matches: 24. Germline lookup yields CDR1 KGHSH and CDR2 LQKENI. The CDR3 is made up of 20 amino acids.

The gene calls are TRBV5-1 and TRBJ2-7; TRBD1 might be the D (6 bases). V was trimmed by 7 bases and J by 5 bases, leaving 19 bases between them. The CDR3 is 14 residues long. The germline gives CDR1 SGHRS, CDR2 YFSETQ. The CDR3 sequence: CASRQPGRGDEQYF. In DNA, the CDR3 is TGCGCCAGCCGCCAACCGGGCAGGGGCGACGAGCAGTACTTC. Drawing the rest from reference TRBV5-1 and TRBJ2-7, the complete variable domain is KAGVTQTPRYLIKTRGQQVTLSCSPISGHRSVSWYQQTPGQGLQFLFEYFSETQRNKGNFPGRFSGRQFSNSRSEMNVSTLELGDSALYLCASRQPGRGDEQYFGPGTRLTVT.

This chain joins TRBV25-1 and TRBJ2-7; 7 positions match TRBD1. The V segment lost 6 bases and the J segment 5 bases; nucleotides outside the gene matches: 7. The CDR3 sequence is 13 residues long. Germline assignment: CDR1 MGHDK and CDR2 SYGVNS. DNA for the CDR3: TGTGCCAGCAGGGGGACAGCTTCCAACGAGCAGTACTTC. Translated, it gives CASRGTASNEQYF.

The V gene is TRBV19, the J gene TRBJ1-5; D might be TRBD1 (6 bases). With 3 bases removed from V and 4 bases from J, the gap between germline ends came to 13 bases. The germline V gene encodes CDR1 LNHDA and CDR2 SQIVND (reference sequence). CDR3 length equals 15 residues. CDR3 bases: TGTGCCAGTAGTATGGGCCACAGGGAGAATCAGCCCCAGCATTTT. The encoded protein is CASSMGHRENQPQHF.

The CDR3 here is CASSHQRGLFF. The CDR3 DNA follows: TGTGCCAGCAGCCATCAAAGGGGACTGTTTTTT. The chain uses TRBV28 and TRBJ1-4; a weak D match, TRBD1 (5 bases). From germline, CDR1 is MDHEN and CDR2 SYDVKM. The CDR3 consists of 11 residues. The germline V and J ends were trimmed by 6 bases and 13 bases, with 12 bases remaining between them. Drawing the rest from reference TRBV28 and TRBJ1-4, the complete variable domain is DVKVTQSSRYLVKRTGEKVFLECVQDMDHENMFWYRQDPGLGLRLIYFSYDVKMKEKGDIPEGYSVSREKKERFSLILESASTNQTSMYLCASSHQRGLFFGSGTQLSVL.

For the CDR3, the DNA is TGTGCCAGCAGTTTATCGGGAGAGAGCTCCTACAATGAGCAGTTCTTC. It encodes CASSLSGESSYNEQFF. The V and J genes are TRBV27 and TRBJ2-1, with D maybe TRBD2 (5 bases). The ends were cut back, 0 bases at V and 0 bases at J, with 9 bases in the middle. Germline V lookup: CDR1 MNHEY, CDR2 SMNVEV (reference sequence). The CDR3 runs to 16 residues.

The chain joins TRBV6-6 to TRBJ2-1; D perhaps matches TRBD1 (5 bases). CDR3 size: 16 residues. CDR1 is MNHNY and CDR2 is SVGAGI in the germline V gene (reference sequence). V was pared by 2 bases and J by 6 bases, with 17 bases between. The CDR3, as DNA: TGTGCCAGCAGTTACGACCCCCCTACAGGACGCAATGAGCAGTTCTTC. This encodes CASSYDPPTGRNEQFF.

This chain connects TRBV11-3 to TRBJ2-1; D remains ambiguous. The germline V gene encodes CDR1 SGHNT and CDR2 YENEEA. Trimming left V 0 bases short and J 10 bases short, with 7 bases between. The length of the CDR3 is 12 residues. CDR3 sequence: CASSLDLKEQFF. The CDR3, as DNA: TGTGCCAGCAGCTTAGATCTAAAAGAGCAGTTCTTC.

The gene calls are TRBV6-5 and TRBJ2-1; a weak D match, TRBD2 (5 bases). V was clipped by 0 bases and J by 9 bases, with 9 bases between them. The CDR3 runs 13 residues. Germline lookup yields CDR1 MNHEY and CDR2 SVGAGI. CDR3 nucleotides: TGTGCCAGCAGTTACTCGTATCTAGCTGAGCAGTTCTTC. It specifies CASSYSYLAEQFF.

The chain employs TRBV18 and TRBJ2-3, with 10 bases that match TRBD1. This CDR3 is 15 amino acids long. Unmatched junction bases numbered 6, after V lost 3 bases and J lost 6 bases. Per germline, CDR1 KGHSH and CDR2 LQKENI. CDR3 DNA sequence: TGTGCCAGCTCACCGAGGACAGGGGGTGCGGATACGCAGTATTTT. Translation gives CASSPRTGGADTQYF.

The CDR3 loop reads CASRKRGNSPLHF. In DNA form, the CDR3 reads TGTGCCAGCAGGAAAAGGGGAAATTCACCCCTCCACTTT. The chain has TRBV11-1 and TRBJ1-6; a weak D match, TRBD1 (5 bases). Trimming removed 6 bases from V and 7 bases from J, with 10 bases in between. The CDR3 is made up of 13 amino acids. CDR1 and CDR2 from the germline V gene are SGHAT and FQDESV (reference sequence).

The chain has TRBV19 and TRBJ2-1; D gene ambiguous. With 3 bases removed from V and 0 bases from J, the gap between germline ends came to 9 bases. CDR1 is LNHDA and CDR2 is SQIVND in the germline V gene (reference sequence). This CDR3 comprises 15 residues. The CDR3 here is CASSIMASSYNEQFF. In nucleotides, the CDR3 is TGTGCCAGTAGTATCATGGCTAGCTCCTACAATGAGCAGTTCTTC.

The rearrangement uses TRBV19 and TRBJ2-1; D possibly corresponds to TRBD1 (6 bases). Between the trimmed V and J ends, which lost 6 bases and 4 bases, there was a span of 19 bases. The V gene's germline CDR1 is LNHDA and CDR2 SQIVND (reference sequence). The CDR3 has 16 residues. CDR3: CASSISGHRDYNEQFF. In DNA form, the CDR3 reads TGTGCCAGTAGCATATCCGGTCACAGGGATTACAATGAGCAGTTCTTC. The full variable domain, in which reference TRBV19 and TRBJ2-1 provide the parts outside the CDR3, is DGGITQSPKYLFRKEGQNVTLSCEQNLNHDAMYWYRQDPGQGLRLIYYSQIVNDFQKGDIAEGYSVSREKKESFPLTVTSAQKNPTAFYLCASSISGHRDYNEQFFGPGTRLTVL.

The chain carries TRBV28 and TRBJ2-5, with D possibly being TRBD1 (6 bases). There are 13 residues in the CDR3. The V end lost 4 bases, the J end lost 7 bases, and 13 bases lay between the germline ends. Germline V gives CDR1 MDHEN, CDR2 SYDVKM. The CDR3 sequence is CASSSLARGTQYF. The CDR3 bases are TGTGCCAGCAGTTCCCTGGCCAGGGGGACCCAGTACTTC.

V and J are TRBV27 and TRBJ2-1; possible D gene TRBD2, 7 bases. The CDR3 covers 18 residues. In germline, CDR1 is MNHEY, CDR2 SMNVEV (reference sequence). Trimming shortened V by 6 bases and J by 1 base, and 22 bases separated the two germline ends. DNA for the CDR3: TGTGCCAGCAGACACTCACGTGGGGGGGCCAGGTCCTACAATGAGCAGTTCTTC. It is translated as CASRHSRGGARSYNEQFF.